This T cell receptor beta chain was identified in a study of regulatory T cells in long-lasting Graves disease. V lost 5 bases and J 5 bases, leaving 11 bases between the germline ends. This CDR3 contains 13 residues. From germline, CDR1 is SEHNR and CDR2 FQNEAQ (reference sequence). In its sample, this clonotype was seen many times. Relying on iRepertoire HTBI primers and Arm-PCR of CDR3 regions, the team built TCR beta libraries. Each CDR3 protein is one row after TCRdb ran MiXCR on the multiplex PCR reads. The data hold 360,000 or so distinct CDR3 sequences, with around 16% observed a single time. Regarding time point: newly diagnosed GD, antithyroid drugs for less than 3 months. From PBMCs, RNA was extracted and then used to make the TCR library. These records were also assigned to another study, of T cells in Graves' hyperthyroidism and ophthalmopathy. From that paper: Expanded thyroid clonotypes (above 0.001) were mostly also found in blood.

The origin of this receptor is a woman between 18 and 29 years old with Graves disease. Sample: peripheral blood mononuclear cells (PBMCs), taken at new diagnosis, from a patient treated with antithyroid drugs. The chain couples TRBV7-9 to TRBJ2-3; a possible D gene is TRBD2 (5 bases). CDR3 sequence: CASSLNREDTQYF. The CDR3 DNA follows: TGTGCCAGCAGCCTTAACCGGGAAGATACGCAGTATTTT.